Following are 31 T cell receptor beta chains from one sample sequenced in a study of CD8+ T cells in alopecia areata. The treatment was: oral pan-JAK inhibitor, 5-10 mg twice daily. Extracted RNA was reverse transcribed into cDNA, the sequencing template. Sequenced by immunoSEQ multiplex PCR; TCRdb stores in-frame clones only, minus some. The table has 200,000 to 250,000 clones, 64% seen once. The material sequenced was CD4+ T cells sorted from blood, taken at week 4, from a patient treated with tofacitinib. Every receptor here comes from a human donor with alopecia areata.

CDR3 coding DNA: TGTGCCAGCAGCCCCAGACTAGCGGGGGCGGGGGAGCAGTACTTC. Encoded protein: CASSPRLAGAGEQYF. This chain connects TRBV7-2 to TRBJ2-7; TRBD2 matches at 12 bases. The V segment lost 5 bases and the J segment 7 bases; nucleotides outside the gene matches: 9. CDR3 length equals 15 residues. Germline V lookup: CDR1 SGHTA, CDR2 FQGNSA.

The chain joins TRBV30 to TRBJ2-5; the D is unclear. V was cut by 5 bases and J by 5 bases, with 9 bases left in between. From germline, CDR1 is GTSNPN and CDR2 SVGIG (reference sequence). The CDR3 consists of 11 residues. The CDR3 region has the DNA TGTGCCTGGGGCGCCGCGGAGACCCAGTACTTC. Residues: CAWGAAETQYF.

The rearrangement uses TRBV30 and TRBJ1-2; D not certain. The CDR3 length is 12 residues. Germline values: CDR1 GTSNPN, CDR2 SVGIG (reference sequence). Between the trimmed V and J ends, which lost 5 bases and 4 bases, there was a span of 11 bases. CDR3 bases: TGTGCCTGGTCCACGAACAGCTATGGCTACACCTTC. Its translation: CAWSTNSYGYTF.

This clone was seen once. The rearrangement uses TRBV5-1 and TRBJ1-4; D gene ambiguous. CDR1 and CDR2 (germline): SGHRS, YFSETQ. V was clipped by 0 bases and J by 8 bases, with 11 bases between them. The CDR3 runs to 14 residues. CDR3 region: CASSLGREEEKLFF. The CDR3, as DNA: TGCGCCAGCAGCTTGGGACGGGAGGAGGAAAAACTGTTTTTT.

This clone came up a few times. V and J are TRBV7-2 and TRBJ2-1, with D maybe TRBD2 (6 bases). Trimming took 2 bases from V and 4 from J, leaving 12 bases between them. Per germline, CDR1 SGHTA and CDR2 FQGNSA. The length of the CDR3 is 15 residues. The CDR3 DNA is TGTGCCAGCAGCTTAACCGGGGGACCTTACAATGAGCAGTTCTTC. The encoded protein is CASSLTGGPYNEQFF.

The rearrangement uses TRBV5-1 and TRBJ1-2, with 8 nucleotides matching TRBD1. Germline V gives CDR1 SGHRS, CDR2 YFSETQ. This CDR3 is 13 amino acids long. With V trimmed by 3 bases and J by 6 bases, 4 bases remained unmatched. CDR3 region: CASSSPGGHGYTF. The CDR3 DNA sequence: TGCGCCAGCAGCTCGCCAGGGGGCCATGGCTACACCTTC.

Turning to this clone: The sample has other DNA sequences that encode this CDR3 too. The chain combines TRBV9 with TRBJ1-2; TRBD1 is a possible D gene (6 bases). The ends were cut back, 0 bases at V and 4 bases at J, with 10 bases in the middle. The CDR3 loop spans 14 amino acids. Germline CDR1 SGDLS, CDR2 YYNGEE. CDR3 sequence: CASSVEQGPYGYTF. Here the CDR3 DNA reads TGTGCCAGCAGCGTAGAACAGGGCCCCTATGGCTACACCTTC. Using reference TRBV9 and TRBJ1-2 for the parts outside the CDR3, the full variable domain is DSGVTQTPKHLITATGQRVTLRCSPRSGDLSVYWYQQSLDQGLQFLIQYYNGEERAKGNILERFSAQQFPDLHSELNLSSLELGDSALYFCASSVEQGPYGYTFGSGTRLTVV.

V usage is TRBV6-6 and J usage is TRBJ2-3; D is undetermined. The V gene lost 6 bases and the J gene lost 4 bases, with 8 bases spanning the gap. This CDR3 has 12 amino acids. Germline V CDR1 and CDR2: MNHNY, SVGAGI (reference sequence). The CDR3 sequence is CASSPNPDTQYF. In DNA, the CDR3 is TGTGCCAGCAGCCCTAATCCAGATACGCAGTATTTT.

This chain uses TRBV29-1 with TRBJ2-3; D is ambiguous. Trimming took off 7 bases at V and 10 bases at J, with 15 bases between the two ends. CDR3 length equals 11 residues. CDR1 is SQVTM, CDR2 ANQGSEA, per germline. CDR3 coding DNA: TGCAGCGCCCATAGCTTAGGTCCGCAGTATTTT. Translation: CSAHSLGPQYF.

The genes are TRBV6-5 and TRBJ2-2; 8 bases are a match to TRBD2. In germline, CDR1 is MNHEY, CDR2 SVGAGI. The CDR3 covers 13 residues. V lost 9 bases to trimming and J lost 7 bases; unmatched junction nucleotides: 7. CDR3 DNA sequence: TGTGCCAGTAGGCGGGGGGCGATCGGGGAGCTGTTTTTT. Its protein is CASRRGAIGELFF.

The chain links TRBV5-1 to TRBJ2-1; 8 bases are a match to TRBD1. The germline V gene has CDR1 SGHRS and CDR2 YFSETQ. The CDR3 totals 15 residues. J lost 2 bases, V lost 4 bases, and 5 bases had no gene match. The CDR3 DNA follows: TGCGCCAGCAGCATAGGACAGGGTACCTACAATGAGCAGTTCTTC. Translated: CASSIGQGTYNEQFF.

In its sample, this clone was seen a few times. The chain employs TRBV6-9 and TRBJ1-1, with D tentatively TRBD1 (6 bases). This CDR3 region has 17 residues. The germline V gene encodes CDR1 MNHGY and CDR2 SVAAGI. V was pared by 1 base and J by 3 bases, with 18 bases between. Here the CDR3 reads CASSYCRGALGDTEAFF. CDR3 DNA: TGTGCCAGCAGTTATTGTAGGGGGGCGCTGGGGGACACTGAAGCTTTCTTT.

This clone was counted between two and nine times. The CDR3 DNA reads TGTGCCAGCAGTTCCCAGGGGGCCGGCACCGGGGAGCTGTTTTTT. Translation gives CASSSQGAGTGELFF. The chain is built from TRBV28 and TRBJ2-2, with 8 bases identical to TRBD1. The CDR3 extends over 15 amino acids. Germline loops: CDR1 MDHEN, CDR2 SYDVKM. J lost 4 bases, V lost 4 bases, and 5 bases had no gene match.

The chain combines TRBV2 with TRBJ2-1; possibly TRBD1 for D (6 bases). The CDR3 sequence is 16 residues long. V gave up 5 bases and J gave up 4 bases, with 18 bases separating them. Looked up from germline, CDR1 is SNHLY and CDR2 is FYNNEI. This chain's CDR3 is CASSLTGTPMYNEQFF. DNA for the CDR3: TGTGCCAGCAGTTTAACCGGGACACCCATGTACAATGAGCAGTTCTTC. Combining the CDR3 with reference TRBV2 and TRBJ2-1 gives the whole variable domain EPEVTQTPSHQVTQMGQEVILRCVPISNHLYFYWYRQILGQKVEFLVSFYNNEISEKSEIFDDQFSVERPDGSNFTLKIRSTKLEDSAMYFCASSLTGTPMYNEQFFGPGTRLTVL.

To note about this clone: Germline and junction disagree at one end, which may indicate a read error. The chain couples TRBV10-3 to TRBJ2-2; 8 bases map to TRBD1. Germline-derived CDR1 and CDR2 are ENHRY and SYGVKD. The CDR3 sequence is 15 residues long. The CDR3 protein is CASSLDRANTGELFF. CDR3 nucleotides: TGTGCCAGCAGTTTGGACAGGGCGAACACCGGGGAGCTGTTTTTT.

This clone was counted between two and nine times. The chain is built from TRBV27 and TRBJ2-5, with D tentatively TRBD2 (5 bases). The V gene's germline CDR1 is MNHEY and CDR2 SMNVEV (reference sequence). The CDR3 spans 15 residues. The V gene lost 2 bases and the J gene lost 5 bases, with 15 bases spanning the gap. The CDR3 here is CASSLGLPLVETQYF. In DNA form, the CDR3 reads TGTGCCAGCAGTTTAGGACTTCCCTTGGTGGAGACCCAGTACTTC.

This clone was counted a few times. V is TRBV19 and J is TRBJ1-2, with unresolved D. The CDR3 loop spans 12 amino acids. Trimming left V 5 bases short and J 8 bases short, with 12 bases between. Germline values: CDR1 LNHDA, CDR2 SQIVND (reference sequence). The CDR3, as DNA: TGTGCCAGTAGTCACGGGGTTCAAGGCTACACCTTC. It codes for CASSHGVQGYTF. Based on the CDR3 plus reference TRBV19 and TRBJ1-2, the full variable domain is DGGITQSPKYLFRKEGQNVTLSCEQNLNHDAMYWYRQDPGQGLRLIYYSQIVNDFQKGDIAEGYSVSREKKESFPLTVTSAQKNPTAFYLCASSHGVQGYTFGSGTRLTVV.

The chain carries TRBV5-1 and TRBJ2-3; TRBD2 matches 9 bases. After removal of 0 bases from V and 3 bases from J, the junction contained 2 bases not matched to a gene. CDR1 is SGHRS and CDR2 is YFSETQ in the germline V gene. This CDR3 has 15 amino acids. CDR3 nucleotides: TGCGCCAGCAGCTTGGCGCGGGGGGGAACAGATACGCAGTATTTT. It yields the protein CASSLARGGTDTQYF.

The CDR3 loop reads CASSLVGAYNEQFF. The CDR3, as DNA: TGTGCCAGCAGCTTAGTGGGGGCCTACAATGAGCAGTTCTTC. This chain joins TRBV7-2 and TRBJ2-1; D is perhaps TRBD1 or TRBD2 (5 bases each). The V and J ends lost 1 base and 2 bases respectively, with 6 bases between them. CDR1 is SGHTA, CDR2 FQGNSA, per germline. The CDR3 contains 14 residues.

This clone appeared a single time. The CDR3 DNA reads TGCAGCGTTGCTAAATCGGACAGGGTGGGTGAAAAACTGTTTTTT. Translating gives CSVAKSDRVGEKLFF. This chain connects TRBV29-1 to TRBJ1-4, with 8 bases lining up with TRBD1. Trimming removed 4 bases from V and 7 bases from J; junction bases left unmatched: 11. Germline CDR1 is SQVTM and CDR2 is ANQGSEA. CDR3 length equals 15 residues.

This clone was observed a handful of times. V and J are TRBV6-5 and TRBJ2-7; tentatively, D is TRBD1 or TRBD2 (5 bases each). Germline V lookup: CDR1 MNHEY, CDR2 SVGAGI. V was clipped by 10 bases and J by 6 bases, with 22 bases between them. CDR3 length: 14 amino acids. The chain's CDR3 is CATKLRDGYGEQYF. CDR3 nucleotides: TGTGCCACCAAACTTCGGGACGGCTACGGCGAGCAGTACTTC.

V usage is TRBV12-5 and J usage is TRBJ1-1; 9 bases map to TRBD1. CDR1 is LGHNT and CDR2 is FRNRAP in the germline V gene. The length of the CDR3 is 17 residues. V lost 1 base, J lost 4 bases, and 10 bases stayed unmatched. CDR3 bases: TGTGCTAGTGGTTTGGCGCGGACAGGGGTGTTAACCACTGAAGCTTTCTTT. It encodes CASGLARTGVLTTEAFF.

CDR3 amino acids: CASSEAGRVEYF. The DNA of the CDR3 is TGTGCCAGCAGTGAAGCAGGGAGGGTGGAGTATTTT. The V gene is TRBV2, the J gene TRBJ2-3; 7 positions agree with TRBD2. The CDR3 covers 12 residues. Per the germline V gene, CDR1 is SNHLY and CDR2 is FYNNEI. The trim removed 0 bases at V and 13 bases at J, leaving 4 bases unmatched.

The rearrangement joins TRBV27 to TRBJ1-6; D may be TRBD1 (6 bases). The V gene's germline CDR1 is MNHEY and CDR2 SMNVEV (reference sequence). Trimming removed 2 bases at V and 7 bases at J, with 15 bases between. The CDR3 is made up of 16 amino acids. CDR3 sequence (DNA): TGTGCCAGCAGTTTAGCAGGGGCGCGCGTCAATTCACCCCTCCACTTT. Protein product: CASSLAGARVNSPLHF.

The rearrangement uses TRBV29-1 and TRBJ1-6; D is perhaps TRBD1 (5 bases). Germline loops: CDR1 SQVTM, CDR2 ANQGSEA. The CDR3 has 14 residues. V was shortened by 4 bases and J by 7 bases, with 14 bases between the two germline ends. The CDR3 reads CSVGDGGQNSPLHF. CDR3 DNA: TGCAGCGTTGGTGACGGGGGTCAGAATTCACCCCTCCACTTT.

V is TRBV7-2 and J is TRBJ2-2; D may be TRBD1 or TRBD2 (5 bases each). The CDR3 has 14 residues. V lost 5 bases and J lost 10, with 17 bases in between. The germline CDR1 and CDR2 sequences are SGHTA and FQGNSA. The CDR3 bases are TGTGCCAGCAGCATTAGTCTGGGACCCGCGGAGCTGTTTTTT. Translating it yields CASSISLGPAELFF.

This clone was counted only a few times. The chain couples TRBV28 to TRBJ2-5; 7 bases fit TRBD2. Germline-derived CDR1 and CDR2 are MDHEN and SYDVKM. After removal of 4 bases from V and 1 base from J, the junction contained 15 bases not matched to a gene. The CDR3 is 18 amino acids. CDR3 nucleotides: TGTGCCAGCAGTTCGCTCCGCCCTGTGGGGGGGACCCAAGAGACCCAGTACTTC. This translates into CASSSLRPVGGTQETQYF.

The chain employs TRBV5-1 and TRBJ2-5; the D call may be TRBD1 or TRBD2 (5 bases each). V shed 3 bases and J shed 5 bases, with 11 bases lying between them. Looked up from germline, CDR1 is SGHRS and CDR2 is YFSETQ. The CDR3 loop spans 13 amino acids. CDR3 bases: TGCGCCAGCAGCTCGTGGGACCTTGAGACCCAGTACTTC. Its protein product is CASSSWDLETQYF.

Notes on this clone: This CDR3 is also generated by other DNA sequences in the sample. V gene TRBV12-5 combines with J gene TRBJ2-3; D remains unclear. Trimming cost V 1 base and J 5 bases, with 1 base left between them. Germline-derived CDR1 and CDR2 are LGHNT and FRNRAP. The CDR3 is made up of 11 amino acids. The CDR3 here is CASGLGDTQYF. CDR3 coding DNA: TGTGCTAGTGGTTTGGGAGATACGCAGTATTTT.

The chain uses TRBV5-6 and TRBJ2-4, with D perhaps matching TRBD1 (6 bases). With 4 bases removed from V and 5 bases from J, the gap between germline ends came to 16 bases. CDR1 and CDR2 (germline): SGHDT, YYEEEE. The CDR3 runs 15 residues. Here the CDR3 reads CASSRRWGLENIQYF. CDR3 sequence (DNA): TGTGCCAGCAGCCGCCGGTGGGGGCTGGAAAACATTCAGTACTTC.

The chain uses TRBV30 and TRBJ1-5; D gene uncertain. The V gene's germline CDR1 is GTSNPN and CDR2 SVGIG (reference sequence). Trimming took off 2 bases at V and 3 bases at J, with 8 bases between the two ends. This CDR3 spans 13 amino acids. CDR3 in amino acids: CAWSKGPNQPQHF. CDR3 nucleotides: TGTGCCTGGAGTAAAGGGCCCAATCAGCCCCAGCATTTT. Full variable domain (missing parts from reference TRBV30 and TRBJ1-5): SQTIHQWPATLVQPVGSPLSLECTVEGTSNPNLYWYRQAAGRGLQLLFYSVGIGQISSEVPQNLSASRPQDRQFILSSKKLLLSDSGFYLCAWSKGPNQPQHFGDGTRLSIL.